This T cell receptor beta chain came from a study of cytomegalovirus exposure and HLA in healthy donors. 13 Jbeta primers and 60 Vbeta primers were used for the PCR. Generated by immunoSEQ multiplex PCR, the TCRdb table keeps only in-frame clones and is missing some. The sample gives about 120,000 clones, around 86% of which show up once; less than 2.5% is in the top ten. Germline CDR1 is SGHDN and CDR2 is FVKESK. V was clipped by 4 bases and J by 4 bases; unmatched bases: 4. The CDR3 spans 14 residues. Sequencing input: PBMCs. The receptor's source is a middle-aged woman in good health and CMV-seronegative. The chain uses TRBV14 and TRBJ2-7, with TRBD1 identical over 10 bases. DNA of the CDR3: TGTGCCAGCAGCCCTGGGACAGGGGATTACGAGCAGTACTTC. Encoded protein: CASSPGTGDYEQYF. The full variable domain, rest sourced from reference TRBV14 and TRBJ2-7, is EAGVTQFPSHSVIEKGQTVTLRCDPISGHDNLYWYRRVMGKEIKFLLHFVKESKQDESGMPNNRFLAERTGGTYSTLKVQPAELEDSGVYFCASSPGTGDYEQYFGPGTRLTVT.